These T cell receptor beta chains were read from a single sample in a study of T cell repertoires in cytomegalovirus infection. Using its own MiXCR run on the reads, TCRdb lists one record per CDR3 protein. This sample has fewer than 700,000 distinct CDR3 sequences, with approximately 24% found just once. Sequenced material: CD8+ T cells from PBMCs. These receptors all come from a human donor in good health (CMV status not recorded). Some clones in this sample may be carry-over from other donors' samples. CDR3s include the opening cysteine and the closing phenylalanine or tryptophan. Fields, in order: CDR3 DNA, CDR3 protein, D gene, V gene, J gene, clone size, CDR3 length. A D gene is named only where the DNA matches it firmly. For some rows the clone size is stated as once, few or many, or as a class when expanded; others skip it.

CDR3nt: TGTGCCATTTCCCCCGGGAGGCGTCCCGGGGAGCTGTTTTTT
CDR3aa: CAISPGRRPGELFF
d_gene: TRBD2
v_gene: TRBV12-3/TRBV12-4
j_gene: TRBJ2-2
abundance: many
len: 14

CDR3nt: TGTGCCAGCACCCAAGGGCCTCTGGGAGGGGAGACCCAGTACTTC
CDR3aa: CASTQGPLGGETQYF
d_gene: TRBD2
v_gene: TRBV12-3/TRBV12-4
j_gene: TRBJ2-5
abundance: NA
len: 15

CDR3nt: TGTGCCAGCAGTTTAGCTGGCAAGGATGGCTACACCTTC
CDR3aa: CASSLAGKDGYTF
d_gene: NA
v_gene: TRBV12-3/TRBV12-4
j_gene: TRBJ1-2
abundance: NA
len: 13

CDR3nt: TGTGCCAGCAGCCGCGACAGGGTTAGTGGCTACACCTTC
CDR3aa: CASSRDRVSGYTF
d_gene: TRBD1
v_gene: TRBV7-9
j_gene: TRBJ1-2
abundance: NA
len: 13

CDR3nt: TGTGCCAGCGCTTACCTCAGAGCGTCTAGCACAGATACGCGGTATTTT
CDR3aa: CASAYLRASSTDTRYF
d_gene: NA
v_gene: TRBV7-9
j_gene: TRBJ2-3
abundance: NA
len: 16

CDR3nt: TGTGCCAGTAGTATCGAGGACAGGGGGAACACTGAAGCTTTCTTT
CDR3aa: CASSIEDRGNTEAFF
d_gene: TRBD1
v_gene: TRBV19
j_gene: TRBJ1-1
abundance: few
len: 15

CDR3nt: TGTGCCAGCAGTTTGACTAGCGGGGTAAACGGGGAGCTGTTTTTT
CDR3aa: CASSLTSGVNGELFF
d_gene: TRBD2
v_gene: TRBV28
j_gene: TRBJ2-2
abundance: many
len: 15

CDR3nt: TGTGCCAGCAGCTTATATGAGGGGGCGAACACTGAAGCTTTCTTT
CDR3aa: CASSLYEGANTEAFF
d_gene: TRBD1
v_gene: TRBV7-2
j_gene: TRBJ1-1
abundance: many
len: 15

CDR3nt: TGTGCCAGTAGTATGGATAGGGGGGGCGCCTACAATGAGCAGTTCTTC
CDR3aa: CASSMDRGGAYNEQFF
d_gene: NA
v_gene: TRBV19
j_gene: TRBJ2-1
abundance: NA
len: 16

CDR3nt: TGCGCCAGCAGCCACGGACTAGCGGGGGATGGGAGCGGGGAGCTGTTTTTT
CDR3aa: CASSHGLAGDGSGELFF
d_gene: TRBD2
v_gene: TRBV4-1
j_gene: TRBJ2-2
abundance: few
len: 17

CDR3nt: TGTGCCAGCAGTGTGACAGGGGAAGAGACCCAGTACTTC
CDR3aa: CASSVTGEETQYF
d_gene: TRBD1
v_gene: TRBV28
j_gene: TRBJ2-5
abundance: few
len: 13

CDR3nt: TGTGCCATCAGTGGGACTCTGGGTTACAATGAGCAGTTCTTC
CDR3aa: CAISGTLGYNEQFF
d_gene: NA
v_gene: TRBV10-3
j_gene: TRBJ2-1
abundance: NA
len: 14

CDR3nt: TGTGCCAGCAGTTTATCGGGGCAATCCTACGAGCAGTACTTC
CDR3aa: CASSLSGQSYEQYF
d_gene: NA
v_gene: TRBV27
j_gene: TRBJ2-7
abundance: NA
len: 14

CDR3nt: TGTGCCAGCAGTCCAATCCGGAGGTTAGCTTTCTTT
CDR3aa: CASSPIRRLAFF
d_gene: NA
v_gene: TRBV12-3/TRBV12-4
j_gene: TRBJ1-1
abundance: NA
len: 12

CDR3nt: TGTGCCAGCAGCCCTGACAGTAGCTGTGGAAACACCATATATTTT
CDR3aa: CASSPDSSCGNTIYF
d_gene: NA
v_gene: TRBV6-5
j_gene: TRBJ1-3
abundance: NA
len: 15

CDR3nt: TGTGCCAGCAAAGAGAGGGGGGGACGACGTGGAGATACGCAGTATTTT
CDR3aa: CASKERGGRRGDTQYF
d_gene: NA
v_gene: TRBV6-2/TRBV6-3
j_gene: TRBJ2-3
abundance: many
len: 16

CDR3nt: TGTGCCAGCAGCTCGCCCCCGACCGAGACGAACACCGGGGAGCTGTTTTTT
CDR3aa: CASSSPPTETNTGELFF
d_gene: NA
v_gene: TRBV7-6
j_gene: TRBJ2-2
abundance: few
len: 17

CDR3nt: TGCGCCAGCAGCCGATTGGCCCTGGAGATCACCGGGGAGCTGTTTTTT
CDR3aa: CASSRLALEITGELFF
d_gene: NA
v_gene: TRBV4-3
j_gene: TRBJ2-2
abundance: NA
len: 16

CDR3nt: TGTGCCAGCAGACTCGGGCGGAGCTCCTACAATGAGCAGTTCTTC
CDR3aa: CASRLGRSSYNEQFF
d_gene: NA
v_gene: TRBV14
j_gene: TRBJ2-1
abundance: NA
len: 15

CDR3nt: TGCAGTGCTTCGGACAGGGGGCTTAGCTACACCTTC
CDR3aa: CSASDRGLSYTF
d_gene: TRBD1
v_gene: TRBV20-1
j_gene: TRBJ1-2
abundance: NA
len: 12

CDR3nt: TGTGCCATCAGTGGGCCAGCGGAGGGGGTTTGGGACGAGCAGTACTTC
CDR3aa: CAISGPAEGVWDEQYF
d_gene: NA
v_gene: TRBV10-3
j_gene: TRBJ2-7
abundance: few
len: 16

CDR3nt: TGTGCCAGCAGTATAGCGGGGGGAGGCGATGAGCAGTTCTTC
CDR3aa: CASSIAGGGDEQFF
d_gene: TRBD2
v_gene: TRBV7-6
j_gene: TRBJ2-1
abundance: many
len: 14

CDR3nt: TGTGCCAGCAGCCTGGACCTTAATCAGCCCCAGCATTTT
CDR3aa: CASSLDLNQPQHF
d_gene: NA
v_gene: TRBV7-3
j_gene: TRBJ1-5
abundance: many
len: 13

CDR3nt: TGCAGCGTTGAAGATAAAAAAGGGGAAACCAAAAACATTCAGTACTTC
CDR3aa: CSVEDKKGETKNIQYF
d_gene: NA
v_gene: TRBV29-1
j_gene: TRBJ2-4
abundance: few
len: 16

CDR3nt: TGTGCCACCAGCAGAGGGGACAGCTACCAAGAGACCCAGTACTTC
CDR3aa: CATSRGDSYQETQYF
d_gene: TRBD1
v_gene: TRBV15
j_gene: TRBJ2-5
abundance: NA
len: 15

CDR3nt: TGTGCCAGCAGTTACCAGGGACAGGGGGTATCGGAGACCCAGTACTTC
CDR3aa: CASSYQGQGVSETQYF
d_gene: TRBD1
v_gene: TRBV6-5
j_gene: TRBJ2-5
abundance: few
len: 16

CDR3nt: TGTGCCACCGCGGGGGATGATACGCAGTATTTT
CDR3aa: CATAGDDTQYF
d_gene: TRBD2
v_gene: TRBV28
j_gene: TRBJ2-3
abundance: few
len: 11

CDR3nt: TGTGCCAGCAGCCCTCCGACAGGGGTCGAGCAGTTCTTC
CDR3aa: CASSPPTGVEQFF
d_gene: TRBD1
v_gene: TRBV7-9
j_gene: TRBJ2-1
abundance: NA
len: 13

CDR3nt: TGTGCCAGCAGCCCAGACCCGAGAGGGGAAGAGACCCAGTACTTC
CDR3aa: CASSPDPRGEETQYF
d_gene: NA
v_gene: TRBV12-3/TRBV12-4
j_gene: TRBJ2-5
abundance: NA
len: 15